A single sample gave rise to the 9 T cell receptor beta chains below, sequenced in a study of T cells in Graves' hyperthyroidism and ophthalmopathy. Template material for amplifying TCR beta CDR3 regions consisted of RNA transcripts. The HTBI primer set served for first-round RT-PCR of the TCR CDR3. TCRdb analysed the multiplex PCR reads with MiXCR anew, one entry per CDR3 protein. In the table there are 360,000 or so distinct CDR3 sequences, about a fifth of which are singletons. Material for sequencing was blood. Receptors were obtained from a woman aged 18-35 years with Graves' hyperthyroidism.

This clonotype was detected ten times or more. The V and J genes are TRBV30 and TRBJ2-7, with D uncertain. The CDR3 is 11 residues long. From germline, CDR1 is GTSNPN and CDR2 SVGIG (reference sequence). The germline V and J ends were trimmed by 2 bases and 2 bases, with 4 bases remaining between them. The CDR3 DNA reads TGTGCCTGGAGTCCACCCTACGAGCAGTACTTC. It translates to CAWSPPYEQYF.

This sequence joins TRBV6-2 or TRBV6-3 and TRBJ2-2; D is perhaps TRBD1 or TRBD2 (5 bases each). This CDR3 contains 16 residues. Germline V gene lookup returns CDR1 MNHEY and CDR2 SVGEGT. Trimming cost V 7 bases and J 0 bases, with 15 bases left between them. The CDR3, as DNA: TGTGCCAGCACTCCAACCGGGACCGCGAACACCGGGGAGCTGTTTTTT. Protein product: CASTPTGTANTGELFF.

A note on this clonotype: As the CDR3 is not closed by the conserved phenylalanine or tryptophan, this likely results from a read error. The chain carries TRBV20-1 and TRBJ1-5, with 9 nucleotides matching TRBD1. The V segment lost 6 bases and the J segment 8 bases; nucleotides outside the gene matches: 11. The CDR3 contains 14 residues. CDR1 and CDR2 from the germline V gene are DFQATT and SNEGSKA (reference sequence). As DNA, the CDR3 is TGCAGTGCCCCAAGGACAGGGGATTGGAAGCCCCAGCATTTG. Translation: CSAPRTGDWKPQHL.

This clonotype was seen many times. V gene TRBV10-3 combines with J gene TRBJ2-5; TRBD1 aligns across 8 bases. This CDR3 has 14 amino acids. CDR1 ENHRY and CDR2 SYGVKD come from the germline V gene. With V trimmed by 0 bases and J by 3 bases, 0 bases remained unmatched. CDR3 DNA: TGTGCCATCAGTGAGTCGACAGGGGAAGAGACCCAGTACTTC. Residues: CAISESTGEETQYF.

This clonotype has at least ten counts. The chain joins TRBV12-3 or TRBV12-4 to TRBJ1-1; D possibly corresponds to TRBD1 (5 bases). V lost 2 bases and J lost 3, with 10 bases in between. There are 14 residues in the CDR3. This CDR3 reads CASSLRGEYTEAFF. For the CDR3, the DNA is TGTGCCAGCAGTTTAAGAGGGGAGTACACTGAAGCTTTCTTT.

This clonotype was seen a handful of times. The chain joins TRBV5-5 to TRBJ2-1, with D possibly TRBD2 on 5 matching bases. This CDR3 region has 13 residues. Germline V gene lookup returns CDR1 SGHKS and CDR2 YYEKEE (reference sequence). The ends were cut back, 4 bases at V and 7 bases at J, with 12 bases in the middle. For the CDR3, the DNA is TGTGCCAGCAGCCTTACGGACTGGAATGAGCAGTTCTTC. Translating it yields CASSLTDWNEQFF.

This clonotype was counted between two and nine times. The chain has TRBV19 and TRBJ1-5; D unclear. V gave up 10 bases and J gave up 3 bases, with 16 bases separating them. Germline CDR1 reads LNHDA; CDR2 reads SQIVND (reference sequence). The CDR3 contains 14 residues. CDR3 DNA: TGTGCCACCCCGGGAGTGATAGACAATCAGCCCCAGCATTTT. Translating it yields CATPGVIDNQPQHF.

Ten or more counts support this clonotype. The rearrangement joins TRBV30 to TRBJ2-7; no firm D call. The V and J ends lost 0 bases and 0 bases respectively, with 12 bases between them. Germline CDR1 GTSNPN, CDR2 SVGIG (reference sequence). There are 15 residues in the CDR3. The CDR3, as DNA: TGTGCCTGGAGTGTACCATCCCTGAGCTCCTACGAGCAGTACTTC. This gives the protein CAWSVPSLSSYEQYF.

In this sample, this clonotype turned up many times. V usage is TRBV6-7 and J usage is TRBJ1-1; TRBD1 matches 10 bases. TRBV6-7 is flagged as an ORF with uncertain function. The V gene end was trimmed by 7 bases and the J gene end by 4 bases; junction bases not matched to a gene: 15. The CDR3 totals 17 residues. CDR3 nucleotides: TGTGCCAGCACCTACGTGACAGGGGGCAGTGGGGGCACTGAAGCTTTCTTT. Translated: CASTYVTGGSGGTEAFF.